The source of this T cell receptor beta chain is a study of CXCR3-negative and CXCR3-positive naive CD8 T cells. Study as a whole: Overall TRB read output was 120 million to 150 million, and each library contained about 1.5 +/- 0.3 million reads.

Each TRB cDNA library was prepared by 5' RACE (with UMI labels). Following a re-call of the 5' RACE reads, TCRdb has one entry per CDR3 protein and lacks DNA. The table for this sample gives some 120,000 distinct CDR3 sequences. This CDR3 is 13 amino acids long. The germline CDR1 and CDR2 sequences are SGHRS and YFSETQ. Concerning this clonotype itself: Its antigen is not known.

The study, taken as a whole, reports: CXCR3 levels fell partly with cryopreservation; most assays relied on fresh PBMCs. Naive cells that were CXCR3-positive had more hydrophobic TRB CDR3s (compared with CXCR3-negative naive cells). Diversity in memory CD8+ cells fell much lower than the comparably high levels seen in both naive subsets. Similar TRBV-TRBJ gene usage was seen in naive CXCR3-negative and CXCR3-positive cells, but not in memory cells.

Sequenced input: naive CXCR3+ CD8+ T cells from blood. As for subset: CD45RO-CCR7+CD27+CD95- naive CD8+ T cells expressing CXCR3 (TNR3+). The chain employs TRBV5-1 and TRBJ2-5; TCRdb names TRBD2, which stays unverified in the absence of DNA. This TCR derives from a human donor in good health. Some clones in this sample may be carry-over from other donors' samples. Here the CDR3 reads CASSLEVRETQYF.